This is a list of T cell receptor beta chains from one sample in a study of cytomegalovirus exposure and HLA in healthy donors. Data came from immunoSEQ multiplex PCR; TCRdb stores just in-frame clones and leaves some out. The sample carries some 160,000 clones, approximately 68% recorded once. The sequencing sample was made of PBMCs. The receptors here all came from a man aged 55 to 70 in good health and CMV-seronegative. The CDR3 runs from the conserved cysteine through the conserved F or W. The D gene is left open where the match is weak. Not all rows give a size; the values are once, few, many and, for expanded clones, a class.

j_call | d_call | clone_size | v_call | cdr3_aa | cdr3_nt
TRBJ1-6 | - | - | TRBV28 | CASSGSSYNSPLHF | TGTGCCAGCAGTGGCAGCTCCTATAATTCACCCCTCCACTTT
TRBJ1-2 | TRBD1 | few | TRBV6-1 | CASSGTGALSYGYTF | TGTGCCAGCAGTGGGACAGGAGCCCTATCCTATGGCTACACCTTC
TRBJ2-7 | TRBD1 | - | TRBV27 | CASSSRTGIYEQYF | TGTGCCAGCAGTTCCAGGACAGGGATCTACGAGCAGTACTTC
TRBJ1-2 | TRBD1 | - | TRBV19 | CASNVGTASNYGYTF | TGTGCCAGTAACGTGGGGACAGCATCTAACTATGGCTACACCTTC
TRBJ2-2 | - | - | TRBV6-4 | CASSPDRTNTGELFF | TGTGCCAGCAGTCCGGACAGAACGAACACCGGGGAGCTGTTTTTT
TRBJ1-5 | - | - | TRBV30 | CAWSAQFSNQPQHF | TGTGCCTGGAGTGCACAGTTTAGCAATCAGCCCCAGCATTTT
TRBJ2-3 | TRBD1 | few | TRBV11-2 | CASSPTGADTDTQYF | TGTGCCAGCAGCCCGACAGGGGCTGACACAGATACGCAGTATTTT
TRBJ1-3 | - | - | TRBV27 | CASSLGGTGNTIYF | TGTGCCAGCAGTTTAGGGGGGACTGGAAACACCATATATTTT
TRBJ2-1 | TRBD2 | - | TRBV7-2 | CASSLAASGKSEQFF | TGTGCCAGCAGCTTAGCGGCTAGCGGGAAAAGTGAGCAGTTCTTC
TRBJ1-1 | - | - | TRBV28 | CASSPGSYTEAFF | TGTGCCAGCAGTCCGGGGTCTTACACTGAAGCTTTCTTT
TRBJ1-4 | - | - | TRBV6-1 | CASSETATNEKLFF | TGTGCCAGCAGTGAAACAGCAACTAATGAAAAACTGTTTTTT
TRBJ1-1 | TRBD1 | few | TRBV27 | CASSGRQGVEKAFF | TGTGCCAGCAGTGGTAGACAGGGGGTTGAGAAAGCTTTCTTT
TRBJ1-2 | TRBD1 | - | TRBV6-4 | CASSDGLGTGAYGYTF | TGTGCCAGCAGTGACGGTTTGGGGACAGGGGCCTATGGCTACACCTTC
TRBJ1-2 | TRBD1 | few | TRBV28 | CASSSPLTGQGGGYTF | TGTGCCAGCAGTTCTCCATTAACCGGACAGGGAGGTGGCTACACCTTC
TRBJ2-7 | - | - | TRBV7-9 | CASSLGVTEQYF | TGTGCCAGCAGCTTAGGCGTTACCGAGCAGTACTTC
TRBJ1-5 | TRBD1 | few | TRBV28 | CASSQGTGSSNQPQHF | TGTGCCAGCAGCCAAGGGACAGGCAGTAGCAATCAGCCCCAGCATTTT
TRBJ2-2 | - | - | TRBV10-3 | CAISVNRVSLNTGELFF | TGTGCCATCAGCGTAAACCGGGTCTCCTTGAACACCGGGGAGCTGTTTTTT
TRBJ2-6 | - | - | TRBV4-2 | CASSQDLGGVLSGANVLTF | TGTGCCAGCAGCCAAGATCTAGGAGGGGTCCTTTCTGGGGCCAACGTCCTGACTTTC
TRBJ1-5 | TRBD1 | - | TRBV18 | CASSAERGRNQPQHF | TGTGCCAGCTCCGCGGAGAGGGGGCGAAATCAGCCCCAGCATTTT
TRBJ1-1 | - | - | TRBV6-5 | CASSYSPTGKAFF | TGTGCCAGCAGTTACTCCCCGACAGGTAAAGCTTTCTTT
TRBJ1-4 | - | - | TRBV9 | CASSVGGDNEKLFF | TGTGCCAGCAGCGTTGGGGGGGATAATGAAAAACTGTTTTTT
TRBJ2-5 | - | once | TRBV5-1 | CASSAQETQYF | TGCGCCAGCAGCGCGCAAGAGACCCAGTACTTC
TRBJ1-5 | TRBD1 | once | TRBV6-6 | CASSSGQGRNQPQHF | TGTGCCAGCAGCTCAGGACAGGGACGCAATCAGCCCCAGCATTTT
TRBJ1-1 | - | - | TRBV28 | CASTRGGDYTEAFF | TGTGCCAGCACCCGAGGGGGGGACTACACTGAAGCTTTCTTT
TRBJ1-4 | - | few | TRBV6-1 | CASSEGDRDNEKLFF | TGTGCCAGCAGTGAAGGCGACAGAGATAATGAAAAACTGTTTTTT
TRBJ2-7 | TRBD2 | - | TRBV5-1 | CASSLGLAGPYEQYF | TGCGCCAGCAGCTTAGGACTAGCGGGACCCTACGAGCAGTACTTC
TRBJ2-7 | - | - | TRBV6-5 | CASSYGGAGYEQYF | TGTGCCAGCAGTTACGGGGGGGCTGGGTACGAGCAGTACTTC
TRBJ2-3 | TRBD1 | - | TRBV5-4 | CASSGQGIVTDTQYF | TGTGCCAGCAGCGGACAGGGGATAGTCACAGATACGCAGTATTTT
TRBJ1-1 | - | - | TRBV15 | CATSRVQGQDTEAFF | TGTGCCACCAGCAGAGTACAGGGTCAGGACACTGAAGCTTTCTTT
TRBJ1-5 | TRBD1 | - | TRBV28 | CASSLLTDRVADQPQHF | TGTGCCAGCAGTTTATTAACCGACAGGGTAGCAGATCAGCCCCAGCATTTT
TRBJ2-7 | TRBD1 | - | TRBV5-8 | CASSLSGTVYEQYF | TGTGCCAGCAGCCTCTCCGGGACAGTCTACGAGCAGTACTTC
TRBJ2-7 | TRBD1 | few | TRBV5-1 | CASSSNTATGGSEQYF | TGCGCCAGCAGCTCAAACACCGCCACAGGGGGTAGCGAGCAGTACTTC
TRBJ1-2 | TRBD1 | few | TRBV5-1 | CASSWDRVDRYTF | TGCGCCAGCAGCTGGGACAGGGTGGATCGCTACACCTTC
TRBJ2-4 | TRBD1 | once | TRBV19 | CASSIGRGRNIQYF | TGTGCCAGTAGTATTGGCAGGGGGAGAAACATTCAGTACTTC
TRBJ1-1 | - | - | TRBV14 | CASSQDPGASSEAFF | TGTGCCAGCAGCCAAGATCCAGGGGCGAGCTCTGAAGCTTTCTTT
TRBJ2-7 | - | - | TRBV27 | CASSFMGGRGFYEQYF | TGTGCCAGCAGTTTTATGGGGGGGCGTGGGTTCTACGAGCAGTACTTC
TRBJ2-5 | TRBD2 | few | TRBV12-5 | CASGLYTSGSRTQYF | TGTGCTAGTGGTTTGTATACTAGCGGGAGTCGGACCCAGTACTTC
TRBJ1-4 | - | - | TRBV5-1 | CASSLEQGEKLFF | TGCGCCAGCAGCTTGGAACAGGGAGAAAAACTGTTTTTT
TRBJ1-1 | - | - | TRBV7-2 | CASSLKLMNTEAFF | TGTGCCAGCAGCTTAAAACTCATGAACACTGAAGCTTTCTTT
TRBJ2-2 | - | - | TRBV29-1 | CSVGSGELFF | TGCAGCGTCGGGTCCGGGGAGCTGTTTTTT
TRBJ2-7 | TRBD1 | few | TRBV5-1 | CASSLTGGTLYEQYF | TGCGCCAGCAGCTTGACAGGGGGAACTCTATACGAGCAGTACTTC
TRBJ2-5 | TRBD2 | - | TRBV4-1 | CASSLAGGTYQETQYF | TGCGCCAGCAGCCTGGCGGGAGGAACGTACCAAGAGACCCAGTACTTC
TRBJ2-7 | TRBD2 | - | TRBV2 | CASSEAAGGPSEQYF | TGTGCCAGCAGTGAAGCGGCGGGAGGGCCCAGCGAGCAGTACTTC
TRBJ2-2 | - | - | TRBV2 | CASSPDSGELFF | TGTGCCAGCAGTCCCGACAGCGGGGAGCTGTTTTTT
TRBJ1-5 | TRBD1 | - | TRBV9 | CASSVDLDREGEPGQPQHF | TGTGCCAGCAGCGTAGATTTGGACAGGGAAGGGGAGCCAGGTCAGCCCCAGCATTTT
TRBJ2-5 | TRBD2 | - | TRBV15 | CATSRDKLAGAIPRPQETQYF | TGTGCCACCAGCAGAGATAAACTAGCGGGAGCCATCCCCCGCCCCCAAGAGACCCAGTACTTC
TRBJ1-2 | - | - | TRBV20-1 | CSVGANYGYTF | TGCAGTGTAGGAGCTAACTATGGCTACACCTTC
TRBJ2-7 | TRBD1 | - | TRBV5-1 | CASSLGQGSYEQYF | TGCGCCAGCAGCCTCGGACAGGGCTCCTACGAGCAGTACTTC
TRBJ2-7 | - | - | TRBV15 | CATSREKTVSYEQYF | TGTGCCACCAGCAGAGAGAAGACAGTCTCCTACGAGCAGTACTTC
TRBJ2-3 | - | - | TRBV5-1 | CASSFGPATSTDTQYF | TGCGCCAGCAGCTTTGGGCCTGCAACTAGCACAGATACGCAGTATTTT
TRBJ1-4 | TRBD1 | - | TRBV5-1 | CASSLVSGGQGEKLFF | TGCGCCAGCAGCTTGGTCTCTGGGGGACAGGGAGAAAAACTGTTTTTT
TRBJ2-4 | - | once | TRBV5-8 | CASSLGDSSLAKNIQYF | TGTGCCAGCAGCTTGGGCGACTCTTCGCTAGCCAAAAACATTCAGTACTTC
TRBJ1-3 | TRBD1 | few | TRBV5-1 | CASRTTGNSGNTIYF | TGCGCCAGCAGGACGACAGGGAACTCTGGAAACACCATATATTTT
TRBJ1-5 | - | - | TRBV7-2 | CASSLAWGRGQPQHF | TGTGCCAGCAGCTTAGCGTGGGGGCGCGGGCAGCCCCAGCATTTT
TRBJ2-1 | TRBD2 | - | TRBV29-1 | CSLGSAGGSYNEQFF | TGCAGCCTAGGTAGTGCGGGAGGCTCCTACAATGAGCAGTTCTTC
TRBJ2-2 | - | - | TRBV7-6 | CASSLGQDLNTGELFF | TGTGCCAGCAGCTTAGGACAGGACTTGAACACCGGGGAGCTGTTTTTT
TRBJ1-4 | TRBD1 | medium-sized | TRBV28 | CASSFRDREMRKLFF | TGTGCCAGCAGTTTTAGGGACAGGGAAATGAGGAAACTGTTTTTT
TRBJ2-7 | - | once | TRBV20-1 | CSASGDLEQYF | TGCAGTGCTAGTGGAGATCTCGAGCAGTACTTC
TRBJ2-5 | TRBD1 | - | TRBV28 | CASSFPGTGGGETQYF | TGTGCCAGCAGTTTCCCTGGGACAGGGGGCGGGGAGACCCAGTACTTC
TRBJ2-1 | TRBD2 | - | TRBV10-3 | CAISILAGSYNEQFF | TGTGCCATCAGCATACTAGCGGGCTCCTACAATGAGCAGTTCTTC